A selection of T cell receptor beta chains follows, all from one sample in a study of shared clonotypes between healthy human individuals. The data were produced by immunoSEQ multiplex PCR, yet TCRdb's version contains in-frame clones alone and is incomplete. The data show 2,500,000 or so clones, more than 85% seen once. Material: naive CD4+ T cells from PBMCs. The receptors stem from a man younger than 35 in good health. Some clones in this sample may be carry-over from other donors' samples. Both conserved end residues are part of each CDR3. Each record gives: D gene, V gene, J gene, clone size, CDR3 protein, CDR3 DNA. A D gene is named only where the DNA matches it firmly. Size is omitted from some rows. Given values are once, few, many or a class for expanded clones.

D gene: .; V gene: TRBV25-1; J gene: TRBJ2-1; clone size: once; CDR3 protein: CASSVGYNEQFF; CDR3 DNA: TGTGCCAGCAGTGTTGGCTACAATGAGCAGTTCTTC
D gene: .; V gene: TRBV5-1; J gene: TRBJ2-3; clone size: .; CDR3 protein: CASSARSEGDTQYF; CDR3 DNA: TGCGCCAGCAGCGCCCGGAGTGAGGGCGATACGCAGTATTTT
D gene: TRBD1; V gene: TRBV7-9; J gene: TRBJ1-2; clone size: .; CDR3 protein: CASSRNQLDRAFSYGYTF; CDR3 DNA: TGTGCCAGCAGCCGCAACCAATTGGACAGGGCATTTTCCTATGGCTACACCTTC
D gene: .; V gene: TRBV27; J gene: TRBJ2-7; clone size: .; CDR3 protein: CAWALKPPYICEQYF; CDR3 DNA: .
D gene: .; V gene: TRBV5-1; J gene: TRBJ2-2; clone size: .; CDR3 protein: CASSFGVPGELFF; CDR3 DNA: TGCGCCAGCAGCTTCGGGGTCCCCGGGGAGCTGTTTTTT
D gene: .; V gene: TRBV5-1; J gene: TRBJ1-3; clone size: .; CDR3 protein: CASSLEPGSSGNTIYF; CDR3 DNA: TGCGCCAGCAGCTTGGAACCAGGGAGCTCTGGAAACACCATATATTTT
D gene: .; V gene: TRBV5-6; J gene: TRBJ1-5; clone size: once; CDR3 protein: CASSLRAAQGNQPQHF; CDR3 DNA: TGTGCCAGCAGCTTGCGGGCAGCCCAGGGCAATCAGCCCCAGCATTTT
D gene: TRBD2; V gene: TRBV11-2; J gene: TRBJ2-1; clone size: .; CDR3 protein: CASSFGLAAYNEQFF; CDR3 DNA: TGTGCCAGCAGCTTTGGGCTAGCGGCCTACAATGAGCAGTTCTTC
D gene: .; V gene: TRBV10-3; J gene: TRBJ2-1; clone size: .; CDR3 protein: CAISGTKINEQFF; CDR3 DNA: TGTGCCATCAGTGGGACTAAAATCAATGAGCAGTTCTTC
D gene: .; V gene: TRBV7-9; J gene: TRBJ1-2; clone size: .; CDR3 protein: CASSLGQINYGYTF; CDR3 DNA: TGTGCCAGCAGCTTAGGGCAGATTAACTATGGCTACACCTTC
D gene: TRBD1; V gene: TRBV11-3; J gene: TRBJ2-5; clone size: .; CDR3 protein: CASSRQGAGETQYF; CDR3 DNA: TGTGCCAGCAGCAGACAGGGGGCAGGCGAGACCCAGTACTTC
D gene: .; V gene: TRBV19; J gene: TRBJ1-5; clone size: .; CDR3 protein: CASSIMTRQPQHF; CDR3 DNA: TGTGCCAGTAGTATAATGACCCGTCAGCCCCAGCATTTT
D gene: .; V gene: TRBV20-1; J gene: TRBJ2-5; clone size: .; CDR3 protein: CSARGGRAQYF; CDR3 DNA: TGCAGTGCTAGAGGGGGTCGGGCCCAGTACTTC
D gene: TRBD2; V gene: TRBV11-2; J gene: TRBJ2-2; clone size: .; CDR3 protein: CASSFGWGGTGELFF; CDR3 DNA: TGTGCCAGCAGCTTTGGCTGGGGGGGAACCGGGGAGCTGTTTTTT
D gene: .; V gene: TRBV5-6; J gene: TRBJ1-2; clone size: .; CDR3 protein: CASSLKFRNYGYTF; CDR3 DNA: TGTGCCAGCAGCTTGAAGTTCAGGAACTATGGCTACACCTTC
D gene: .; V gene: TRBV11-1; J gene: TRBJ2-1; clone size: .; CDR3 protein: CASSQGWHENNEQFF; CDR3 DNA: TGTGCCAGCAGCCAAGGGTGGCACGAGAACAATGAGCAGTTCTTC
D gene: .; V gene: TRBV27; J gene: TRBJ1-5; clone size: .; CDR3 protein: CASSTIDGFNQPQHF; CDR3 DNA: TGTGCCAGCAGCACGATCGACGGGTTCAATCAGCCCCAGCATTTT